Each of the 12 T cell receptor beta chains below was sequenced from the same sample in a study of human T cells and chemical hapten exposure. From the RACE reads, TCRdb called clonotypes with MiXCR, one entry per CDR3 protein. The table lists about 120,000 distinct CDR3 sequences, about 13% of them singletons. Stated time point: pre-sensitization, week 0. The treatment: therapeutic diphenylcyclopropenone sensitization with weekly scalp DPC. The material sequenced was whole blood, taken in connection with sensitization to the hapten diphenylcyclopropenone (DPC). Source of these receptors: a woman between 18 and 29 years old with alopecia areata. Some clones in this sample may be carry-over from other donors' samples.

This clonotype was found many times. V gene TRBV4-3 combines with J gene TRBJ2-1, with D possibly being TRBD1 or TRBD2 (5 bases each). This CDR3 region has 15 residues. V shed 1 base and J shed 6 bases, with 13 bases lying between them. Germline CDR1 LGHNA, CDR2 YSLEER. CDR3 loop: CASSQGREPGNEQFF. Written as DNA, the CDR3 is TGCGCCAGCAGCCAAGGCAGGGAGCCCGGCAATGAGCAGTTCTTC.

The CDR3, as DNA: TGCAGCACCCGGGACTTCCCTAGCACAGATACGCAGTATTTT. Protein sequence: CSTRDFPSTDTQYF. V and J are TRBV29-1 and TRBJ2-3; maybe TRBD2 (6 bases). There are 14 residues in the CDR3. Germline V gene lookup returns CDR1 SQVTM and CDR2 ANQGSEA. V lost 8 bases and J lost 0, with 15 bases in between.

This clonotype was picked up a small number of times. CDR3 amino acids: CSVLGQANTGELFF. Written as DNA, the CDR3 is TGCAGCGTCCTGGGACAAGCGAACACCGGGGAGCTGTTTTTT. The chain has TRBV29-1 and TRBJ2-2; a possible D gene is TRBD1 (6 bases). The germline CDR1 and CDR2 sequences are SQVTM and ANQGSEA. V lost 6 bases and J 0 bases, leaving 11 bases between the germline ends. CDR3 size: 14 residues.

Remarks on this clonotype: Sequence at one end of the junction differs from germline and may be a read error. The CDR3 is CASSLDNVENTGELIF. The CDR3 bases are TGTGCCAGCAGTCTCGACAATGTGGAAAACACCGGGGAGCTGATTTTT. This chain uses TRBV12-3 or TRBV12-4 with TRBJ2-2, with D perhaps matching TRBD2 (5 bases). The CDR3 contains 16 residues.

The chain couples TRBV7-2 to TRBJ1-5; D may be TRBD1 (6 bases). V gave up 2 bases and J gave up 2 bases, with 13 bases separating them. The CDR3 loop spans 16 amino acids. The germline CDR1 and CDR2 sequences are SGHTA and FQGNSA. The CDR3 sequence: CASSLKGGGGNQPQHF. The CDR3 nucleotides are TGTGCCAGCAGCTTAAAAGGGGGTGGCGGCAATCAGCCCCAGCATTTT.

This clonotype was picked up many times. The chain has TRBV19 and TRBJ2-2; 9 nucleotides agree with TRBD1. Germline V lookup: CDR1 LNHDA, CDR2 SQIVND (reference sequence). The CDR3 has 13 amino acids. Trimming cost V 9 bases and J 5 bases; bases outside gene matches: 4. The DNA of the CDR3 is TGTGCCAGCTCCGGGACAGGGACCGGGGAGCTGTTTTTT. Translated: CASSGTGTGELFF.

This clonotype was seen a few times. The chain combines TRBV29-1 with TRBJ2-5; D perhaps matches TRBD1 (5 bases). V was cut by 5 bases and J by 1 base, with 11 bases left in between. The germline V gene has CDR1 SQVTM and CDR2 ANQGSEA. There are 13 residues in the CDR3. The CDR3 here is CSVTTGFQETQYF. The CDR3 nucleotides are TGCAGCGTTACCACAGGCTTCCAAGAGACCCAGTACTTC.

This clonotype occurred many times. V and J are TRBV27 and TRBJ2-2; D is uncertain. V gave up 0 bases and J gave up 0 bases, with 2 bases separating them. The CDR3 consists of 14 residues. Germline V gene data show CDR1 as MNHEY and CDR2 as SMNVEV (reference sequence). CDR3 loop: CASSLSPNTGELFF. DNA of the CDR3: TGTGCCAGCAGTTTATCCCCGAACACCGGGGAGCTGTTTTTT.

This clonotype has more than one count but fewer than ten. Written as DNA, the CDR3 is TGCGCCAGCAGCCAAGATGGAGGGGGGGCAGGGGATGAGCAGTTCTTC. It is translated as CASSQDGGGAGDEQFF. This chain uses TRBV4-3 with TRBJ2-1, with D perhaps matching TRBD2 (7 bases). Germline values: CDR1 LGHNA, CDR2 YSLEER. The CDR3 is made up of 16 amino acids. Trimming shortened V by 0 bases and J by 8 bases, and 17 bases separated the two germline ends.

The chain uses TRBV7-8 and TRBJ1-1; the D gene is possibly TRBD1 (5 bases). Looked up from germline, CDR1 is SGHVS and CDR2 is FQNEAQ. This CDR3 is 13 amino acids long. Deletions cut 5 bases from V and 11 bases from J, with 18 bases between. The CDR3 nucleotides read TGTGCCAGCAGCCGATCGTCGGCCAGGGACGCTTTCTTT. Translated: CASSRSSARDAFF.

This clonotype has at least ten counts. This CDR3 reads CASSQTGLAGGGETQYF. DNA for the CDR3: TGCGCCAGCAGCCAGACAGGGCTAGCGGGGGGTGGGGAGACCCAGTACTTC. V and J are TRBV4-1 and TRBJ2-5, with 11 bases matching TRBD2. Looked up from germline, CDR1 is MGHRA and CDR2 is YSYEKL. Germline trimming cut 3 bases from V and 5 bases from J; bases unmatched to any gene: 11. The CDR3 has 17 amino acids.

This sequence joins TRBV30 and TRBJ1-1; TRBD1 is a possible D gene (5 bases). CDR3 length: 12 amino acids. Germline-derived CDR1 and CDR2 are GTSNPN and SVGIG (reference sequence). The V and J ends lost 8 bases and 5 bases respectively, with 15 bases between them. The CDR3 DNA reads as TGTGCCGCGACTCAAGAGGGGACTGAAGCTTTCTTT. It translates to CAATQEGTEAFF.